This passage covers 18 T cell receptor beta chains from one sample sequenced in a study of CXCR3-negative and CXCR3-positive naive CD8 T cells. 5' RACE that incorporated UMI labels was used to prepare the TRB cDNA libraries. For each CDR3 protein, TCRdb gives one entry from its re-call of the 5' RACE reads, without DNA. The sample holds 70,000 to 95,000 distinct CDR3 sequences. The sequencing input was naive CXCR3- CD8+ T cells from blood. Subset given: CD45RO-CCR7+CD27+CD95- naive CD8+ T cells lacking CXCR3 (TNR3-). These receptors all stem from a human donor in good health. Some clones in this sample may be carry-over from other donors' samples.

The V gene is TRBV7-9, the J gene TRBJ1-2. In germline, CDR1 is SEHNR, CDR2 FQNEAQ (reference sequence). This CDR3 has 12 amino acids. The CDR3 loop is CASSLEVEGYTF.

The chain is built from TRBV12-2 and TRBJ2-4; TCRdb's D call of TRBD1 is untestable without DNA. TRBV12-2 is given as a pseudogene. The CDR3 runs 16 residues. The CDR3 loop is CASRLTPGAIENIQYF.

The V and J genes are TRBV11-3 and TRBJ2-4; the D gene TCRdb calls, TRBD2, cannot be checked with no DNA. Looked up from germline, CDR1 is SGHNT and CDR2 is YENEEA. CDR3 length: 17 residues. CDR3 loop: CASSSDAWALTKNIQYF.

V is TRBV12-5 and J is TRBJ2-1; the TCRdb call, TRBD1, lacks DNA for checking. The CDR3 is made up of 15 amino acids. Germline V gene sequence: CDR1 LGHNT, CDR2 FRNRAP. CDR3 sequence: CASGSRQISYNEQFF.

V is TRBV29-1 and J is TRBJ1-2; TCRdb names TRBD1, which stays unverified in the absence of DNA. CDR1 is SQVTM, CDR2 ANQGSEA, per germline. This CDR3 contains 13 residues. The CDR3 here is CSVDQTGDYGYTF.

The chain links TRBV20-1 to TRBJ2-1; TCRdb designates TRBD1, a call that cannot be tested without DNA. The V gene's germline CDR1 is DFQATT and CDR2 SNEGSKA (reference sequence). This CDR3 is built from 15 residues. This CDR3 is CSARDALGGGLEQFF.

CDR3 sequence: CSAGVNYNEQFF. The chain joins TRBV29-1 to TRBJ2-1; lacking DNA, the TRBD1 call made by TCRdb goes unchecked. The CDR3 runs 12 residues. CDR1 and CDR2 (germline): SQVTM, ANQGSEA.

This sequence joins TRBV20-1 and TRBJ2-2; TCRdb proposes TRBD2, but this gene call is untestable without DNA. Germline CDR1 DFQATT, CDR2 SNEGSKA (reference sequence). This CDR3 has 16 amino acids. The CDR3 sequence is CSARDVRGGDTGELFF.

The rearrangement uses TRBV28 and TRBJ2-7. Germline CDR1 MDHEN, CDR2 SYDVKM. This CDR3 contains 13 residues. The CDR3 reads CASSLSLNDEQYF. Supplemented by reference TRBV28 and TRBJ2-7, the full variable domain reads DVKVTQSSRYLVKRTGEKVFLECVQDMDHENMFWYRQDPGLGLRLIYFSYDVKMKEKGDIPEGYSVSREKKERFSLILESASTNQTSMYLCASSLSLNDEQYFGPGTRLTVT.

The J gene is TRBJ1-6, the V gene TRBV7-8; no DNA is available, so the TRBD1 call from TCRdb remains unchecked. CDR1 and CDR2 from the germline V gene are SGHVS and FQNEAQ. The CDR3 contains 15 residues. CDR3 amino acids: CASSFQQGSGSPLHF.

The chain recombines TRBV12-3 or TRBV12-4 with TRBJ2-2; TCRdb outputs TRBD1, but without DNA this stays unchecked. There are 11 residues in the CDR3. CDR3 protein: CASGDGGELFF.

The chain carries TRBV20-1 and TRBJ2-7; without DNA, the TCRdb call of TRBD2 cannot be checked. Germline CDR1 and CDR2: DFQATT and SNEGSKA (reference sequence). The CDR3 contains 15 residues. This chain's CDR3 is CSAYSRTSGRWEQYF.

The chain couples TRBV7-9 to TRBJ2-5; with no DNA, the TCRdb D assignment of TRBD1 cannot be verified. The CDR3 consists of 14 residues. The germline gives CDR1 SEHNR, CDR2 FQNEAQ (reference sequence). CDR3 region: CASSFGSRRETQYF. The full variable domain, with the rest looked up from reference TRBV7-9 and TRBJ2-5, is DTGVSQNPRHKITKRGQNVTFRCDPISEHNRLYWYRQTLGQGPEFLTYFQNEAQLEKSRLLSDRFSAERPKGSFSTLEIQRTEQGDSAMYLCASSFGSRRETQYFGPGTRLLVL.

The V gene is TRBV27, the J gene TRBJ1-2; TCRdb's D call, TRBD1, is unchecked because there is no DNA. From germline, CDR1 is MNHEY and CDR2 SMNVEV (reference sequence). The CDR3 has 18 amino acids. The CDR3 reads CASSSYTEKGAAVYGYTF.

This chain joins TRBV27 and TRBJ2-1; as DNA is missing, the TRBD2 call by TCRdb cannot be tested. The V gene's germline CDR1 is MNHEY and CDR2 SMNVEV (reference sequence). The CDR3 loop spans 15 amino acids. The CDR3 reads CASSVPSGGYNEQFF.

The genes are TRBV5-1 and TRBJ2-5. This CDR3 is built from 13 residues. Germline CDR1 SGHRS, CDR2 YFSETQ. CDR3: CASSPDNQGTQYF.

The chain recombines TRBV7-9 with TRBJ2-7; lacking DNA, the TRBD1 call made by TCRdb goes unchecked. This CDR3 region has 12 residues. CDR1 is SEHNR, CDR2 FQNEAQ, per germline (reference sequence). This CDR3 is CASSPRPGEQYF.

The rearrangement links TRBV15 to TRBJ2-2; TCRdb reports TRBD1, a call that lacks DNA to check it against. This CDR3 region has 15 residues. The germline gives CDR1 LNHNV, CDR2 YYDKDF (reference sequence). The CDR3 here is CATSRDGRVSGELFF. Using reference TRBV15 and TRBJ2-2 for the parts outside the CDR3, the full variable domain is DAMVIQNPRYQVTQFGKPVTLSCSQTLNHNVMYWYQQKSSQAPKLLFHYYDKDFNNEADTPDNFQSRRPNTSFCFLDIRSPGLGDTAMYLCATSRDGRVSGELFFGEGSRLTVL.